This note documents a single TCR beta chain sequence. This clone was detected only once. Its antigen has not been determined. No much larger clonotype is one base removed from it; base qualities were not supplied. This record comes from a study of OX40 agonist ivuxolimab in advanced cancers. The study in broad terms: Ivuxolimab, which targeted the costimulatory receptor OX40 (CD134), was an agonistic, fully human IgG2 monoclonal antibody. Of the 50 to 55 patients in dose escalation, about 20 had hepatocellular carcinoma, some 15 had melanoma, 9 had renal cell carcinoma and 9 had head and neck cancer. Partial responses occurred in three dose-escalation patients, of whom one had hepatocellular carcinoma and two had cutaneous melanoma. Peripheral TCRbeta sequencing aimed to test whether ivuxolimab altered TCR sequence diversity and caused clonal T-cell expansion. In the dose-escalation cohort, over 65% of patients were male, and the mean age was roughly 60 years, with a range of roughly 23 to 85. The monotherapy dose-escalation portion (N of about 47 patients) of the phase I ivuxolimab trial is reported in the paper. Patients were allowed to have had prior anti-PD-1, anti-PD-L1 or anti-CTLA-4 therapy, and more than 30% of the dose-escalation patients had previously received checkpoint inhibitors. Intravenous ivuxolimab was administered to patients every 2 weeks at six dose levels: 0.01, 0.1, 0.3, 1.5, 3 and 10 mg/kg.

Points the paper makes about the study in general: In partial responders in the 0.1-3.0 mg/kg groups, normalized peripheral clonal expansion was found to be among the lowest, especially among CD8+ T cells. After ivuxolimab, more expanded clones were found on average in CD8+ T cells than in CD4+ T cells. The antigen specificity of the clonally expanded peripheral T cells was not determined. Low levels of normalized T-cell clonal expansion were also shown by some nonresponding patients. At doses of 0.1 to 3.0 mg/kg, clonal expansion of both CD4+ and CD8+ blood T cells was observed from baseline to week 6.

V lost 4 bases and J lost 1 base; the stretch between them is 7 bases long. CDR1 MRHNA and CDR2 SNTAGT are derived from the germline V gene. The CDR3 measures 14 amino acids from cysteine to phenylalanine. Of the read, only the CDR3 DNA is kept; its 42 bases are in frame from base 1. To sequence the TCRbeta CDR3 region, genomic DNA was isolated from the sorted cells. The immunoSEQ Assay was used for sequencing of TCRbeta CDR3 regions. The table comes from immuneACCESS by way of TCRdb, which keeps in-frame sequences with V and J called. Part of the clones is missing from these tables; in studies checked, under half for an unresolved V gene and the rest for unknown reasons. The sample table lists about 48,000 clones, 85% of them with a count of one. Around 9% of the sample is in the top ten clones. Patients with autoimmune disease history or receiving systemic immunosuppression were excluded from the trial. In every dose cohort, peripheral blood was drawn for TCR sequencing at baseline, cycle 4 day 1, and cycle 7 day 1. Samples were obtained from an open-label, multicenter, first-in-human phase I dose-escalation trial of ivuxolimab. Adults with locally advanced or metastatic melanoma, renal cell, hepatocellular, or head and neck squamous cell carcinoma were enrolled in the trial. Before TCR sequencing, CD4+ T cells and CD8+ T cells were sorted from peripheral blood as separate populations.

The clonotype comes from an adult with an advanced solid tumor such as melanoma, head and neck, liver or kidney cancer. The sequence is built from TRBV6-4 and TRBJ2-2; too little of a D gene remains to name it. This specimen consisted of CD4+ or CD8+ T cells sorted from blood, obtained in a trial of the OX40 agonist ivuxolimab. In nucleotides, the sequence is TGTGCCAGCAGTGCGGGTCGGAACACCGGGGAGCTGTTTTTT. It translates as CASSAGRNTGELFF.